Listed below are T cell receptor beta chains from one sample, sequenced in a study of blood T cell repertoires in COVID-19. Some clones are missing from TCRdb's copy, which holds only in-frame ones; the method was immunoSEQ multiplex PCR. The data show 170,000 or so clones, roughly 87% seen once. Sequenced sample: PBMCs or T cells enriched from blood (not recorded which). Receptor source: a woman between 45 and 60 years old who had recovered from COVID-19. The CDR3 runs from the conserved cysteine through the conserved F or W. The D gene is left open where the match is weak. Only some rows state a clone size, as once, few, many or a class for expanded clones.

len,j_gene,v_gene,abundance,d_gene,CDR3aa,CDR3nt
17,TRBJ2-1,TRBV29-1,once,-,CSVEDYERGNSYNEQFF,TGCAGCGTTGAAGATTACGAAAGGGGGAACTCCTACAATGAGCAGTTCTTC
15,TRBJ2-1,TRBV11-3,-,TRBD2,CASSLGTSINNEQFF,TGTGCCAGCAGTCTCGGGACTAGCATTAACAATGAGCAGTTCTTC
17,TRBJ2-6,TRBV18,-,-,CASSPGSGKSLANVLTF,TGTGCCAGCTCACCAGGTTCGGGGAAATCCTTGGCCAACGTCCTGACTTTC
15,TRBJ2-7,TRBV18,-,TRBD1,CASSPAQGAGYEQYF,TGTGCCAGCTCACCAGCGCAGGGGGCGGGCTACGAGCAGTACTTC
13,TRBJ2-7,TRBV6-5,-,-,CASSYTQNYEQYF,TGTGCCAGCAGTTACACGCAGAACTACGAGCAGTACTTC
15,TRBJ2-6,TRBV7-9,-,-,CASSFEYSGANVLTF,TGTGCCAGCAGCTTCGAGTACTCTGGGGCCAACGTCCTGACTTTC
15,TRBJ1-6,TRBV6-5,-,-,CASSKGGPVDSPLHF,TGTGCCAGCAGTAAGGGGGGGCCTGTCGATTCACCCCTCCACTTT
13,TRBJ2-2,TRBV6-1,-,TRBD1,CASKTGAAGELFF,TGTGCCAGTAAGACAGGGGCGGCCGGGGAGCTGTTTTTT
12,TRBJ1-1,TRBV2,-,-,CASSPRGAEAFF,TGTGCCAGCAGCCCCAGGGGCGCTGAAGCTTTCTTT
15,TRBJ2-5,TRBV28,-,-,CASSLSYGVMKTQYF,TGTGCCAGCAGTTTATCGTATGGAGTTATGAAGACCCAGTACTTC
14,TRBJ1-3,TRBV6-5,-,-,CASSYSGGGNTIYF,TGTGCCAGCAGTTACTCAGGGGGTGGAAACACCATATATTTT
11,TRBJ2-7,TRBV25-1,-,-,CASSGGAGPYF,TGTGCCAGCAGTGGGGGCGCCGGGCCCTACTTC
14,TRBJ2-7,TRBV24-1,-,-,CATSDPAGPYEQYF,TGTGCCACCAGTGATCCGGCAGGGCCCTACGAGCAGTACTTC
14,TRBJ2-5,TRBV19,once,-,CASSHRVRGETQYF,TGTGCCAGTTCCCATCGCGTTAGGGGAGAGACCCAGTACTTC
15,TRBJ2-7,TRBV30,-,TRBD2,CAWSESSGRAGEQYF,TGTGCCTGGAGTGAATCTAGCGGGAGGGCCGGCGAGCAGTACTTC
15,TRBJ1-4,TRBV28,few,TRBD1,CASSIRQGTNEKLFF,TGTGCCAGCAGTATCAGACAGGGAACTAATGAAAAACTGTTTTTT
15,TRBJ1-1,TRBV7-2,-,-,CASSPGRGGNTEAFF,TGTGCCAGCAGCCCGGGGAGGGGGGGAAACACTGAAGCTTTCTTT
14,TRBJ1-3,TRBV30,-,TRBD1,CAWSTDRAGNTIYF,TGTGCCTGGAGCACGGACAGGGCTGGAAACACCATATATTTT
13,TRBJ1-5,TRBV28,-,-,CASSPPTRQPQHF,TGTGCCAGCAGCCCTCCTACCCGCCAGCCCCAGCATTTT
12,TRBJ1-5,TRBV7-9,-,-,CASSPGVQPQHF,TGTGCCAGCAGCCCCGGGGTTCAGCCCCAGCATTTT
15,TRBJ1-3,TRBV6-5,once,TRBD1,CASRSLGTDGNTIYF,TGTGCCAGCAGATCACTCGGGACAGACGGAAACACCATATATTTT
15,TRBJ2-7,TRBV19,-,-,CASSTRPGTPYEQYF,TGTGCCAGTAGTACTCGACCGGGTACCCCCTACGAGCAGTACTTC
18,TRBJ2-6,TRBV5-4,-,TRBD1,CASSLDPGGYSGANVLTF,TGTGCCAGCAGCTTGGACCCAGGGGGCTACTCTGGGGCCAACGTCCTGACTTTC
14,TRBJ2-3,TRBV10-3,-,-,CAISGQLSTDTQYF,TGTGCCATCAGTGGGCAGTTGAGCACAGATACGCAGTATTTT
15,TRBJ2-3,TRBV10-2,-,TRBD2,CASSGGSGSGDTQYF,TGCGCCAGCAGTGGGGGTAGCGGGAGTGGGGATACGCAGTATTTT